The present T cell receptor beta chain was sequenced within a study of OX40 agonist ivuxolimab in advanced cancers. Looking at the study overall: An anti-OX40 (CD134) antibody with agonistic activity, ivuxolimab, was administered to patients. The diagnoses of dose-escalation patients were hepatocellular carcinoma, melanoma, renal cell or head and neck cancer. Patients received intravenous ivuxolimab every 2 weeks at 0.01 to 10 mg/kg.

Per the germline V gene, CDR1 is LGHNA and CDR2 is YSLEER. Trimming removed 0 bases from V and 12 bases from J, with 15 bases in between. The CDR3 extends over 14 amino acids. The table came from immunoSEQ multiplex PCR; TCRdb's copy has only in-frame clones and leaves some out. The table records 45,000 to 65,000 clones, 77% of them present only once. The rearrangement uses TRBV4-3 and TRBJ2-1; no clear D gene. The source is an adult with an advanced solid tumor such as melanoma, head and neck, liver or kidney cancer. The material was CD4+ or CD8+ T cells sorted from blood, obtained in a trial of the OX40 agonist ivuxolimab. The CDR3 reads CASSQDIFPHGQFF. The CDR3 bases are TGCGCCAGCAGCCAAGACATATTCCCACATGGGCAGTTCTTC.